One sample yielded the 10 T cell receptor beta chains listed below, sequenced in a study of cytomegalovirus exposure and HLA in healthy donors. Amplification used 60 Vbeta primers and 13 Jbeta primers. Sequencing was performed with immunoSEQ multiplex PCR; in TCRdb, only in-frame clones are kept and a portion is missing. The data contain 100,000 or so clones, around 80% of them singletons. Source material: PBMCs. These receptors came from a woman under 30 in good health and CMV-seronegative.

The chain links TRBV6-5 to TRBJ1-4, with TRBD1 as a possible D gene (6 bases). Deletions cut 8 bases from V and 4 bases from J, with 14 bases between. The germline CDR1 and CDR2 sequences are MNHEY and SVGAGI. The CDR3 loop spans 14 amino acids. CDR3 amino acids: CASRYEGDNEKLFF. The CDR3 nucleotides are TGTGCCAGCCGGTACGAGGGGGATAATGAAAAACTGTTTTTT.

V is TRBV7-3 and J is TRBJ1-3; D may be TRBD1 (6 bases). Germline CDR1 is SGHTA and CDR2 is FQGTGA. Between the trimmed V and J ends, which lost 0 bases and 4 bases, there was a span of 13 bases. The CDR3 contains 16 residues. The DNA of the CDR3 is TGTGCCAGCAGCTTAACAGGGCCAGGGGCCGGAAACACCATATATTTT. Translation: CASSLTGPGAGNTIYF.

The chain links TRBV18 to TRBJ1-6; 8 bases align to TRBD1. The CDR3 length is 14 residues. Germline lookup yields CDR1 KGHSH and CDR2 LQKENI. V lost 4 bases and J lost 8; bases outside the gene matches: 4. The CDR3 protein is CASSRGQGYSPLHF. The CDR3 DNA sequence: TGTGCCAGCTCACGTGGACAGGGATATTCACCCCTCCACTTT.

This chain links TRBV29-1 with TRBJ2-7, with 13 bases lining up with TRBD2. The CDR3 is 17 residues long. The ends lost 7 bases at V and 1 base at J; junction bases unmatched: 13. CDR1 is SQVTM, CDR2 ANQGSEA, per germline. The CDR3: CSEKGTSGILPSYEQYF. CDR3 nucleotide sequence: TGCAGCGAAAAAGGGACTAGCGGGATCCTGCCGTCCTACGAGCAGTACTTC.

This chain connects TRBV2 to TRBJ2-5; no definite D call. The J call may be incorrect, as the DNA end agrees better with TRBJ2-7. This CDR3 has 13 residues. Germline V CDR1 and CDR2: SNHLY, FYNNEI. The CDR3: CASSEYRTYEQYF. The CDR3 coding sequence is TGTGCCAGCAGTGAATACCGAACCTACGAGCAGTACTTC.

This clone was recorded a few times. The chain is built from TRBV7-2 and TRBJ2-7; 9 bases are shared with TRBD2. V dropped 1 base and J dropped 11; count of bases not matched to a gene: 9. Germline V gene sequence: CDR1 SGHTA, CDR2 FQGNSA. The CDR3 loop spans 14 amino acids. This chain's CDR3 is CASSLGRGGEKKYF. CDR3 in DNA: TGTGCCAGCAGCTTAGGGCGGGGGGGGGAAAAAAAGTACTTC.

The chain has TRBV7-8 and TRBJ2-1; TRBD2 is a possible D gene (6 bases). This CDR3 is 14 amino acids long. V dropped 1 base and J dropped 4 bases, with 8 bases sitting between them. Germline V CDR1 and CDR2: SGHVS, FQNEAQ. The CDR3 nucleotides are TGTGCCAGCAGCTTAGTAGGAGGGTACAATGAGCAGTTCTTC. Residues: CASSLVGGYNEQFF. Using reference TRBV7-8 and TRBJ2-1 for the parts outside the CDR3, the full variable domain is GAGVSQSPRYKVAKRGQDVALRCDPISGHVSLFWYQQALGQGPEFLTYFQNEAQLDKSGLPSDRFFAERPEGSVSTLKIQRTQQEDSAVYLCASSLVGGYNEQFFGPGTRLTVL.

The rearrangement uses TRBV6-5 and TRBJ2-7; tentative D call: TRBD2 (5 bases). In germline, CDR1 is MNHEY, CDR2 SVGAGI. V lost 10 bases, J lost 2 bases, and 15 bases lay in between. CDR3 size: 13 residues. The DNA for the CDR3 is TGTGCCACCGGGGAAGCGGCGACCTACGAGCAGTACTTC. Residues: CATGEAATYEQYF.

The chain's CDR3 is CSVVPMERLNTEAFF. As DNA, the CDR3 is TGCAGCGTGGTTCCAATGGAGCGGTTAAACACTGAAGCTTTCTTT. The chain carries TRBV29-1 and TRBJ1-1; D is undetermined. Germline lookup yields CDR1 SQVTM and CDR2 ANQGSEA. V was cut by 6 bases and J by 2 bases, with 19 bases left in between. The CDR3 consists of 15 residues.

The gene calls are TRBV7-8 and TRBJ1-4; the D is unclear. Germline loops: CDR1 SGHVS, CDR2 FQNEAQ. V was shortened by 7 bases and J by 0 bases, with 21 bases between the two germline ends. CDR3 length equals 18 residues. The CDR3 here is CASIPSAGPFSTNEKLFF. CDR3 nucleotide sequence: TGTGCCAGCATCCCCAGCGCCGGTCCATTCTCAACTAATGAAAAACTGTTTTTT.